This note documents a single TCR beta chain sequence. The antigen is not known. The whole isolated RNA underwent reverse transcription, so sequencing captured expressed TCRB transcripts. Assay used: immunoSEQ multiplex PCR; TCRdb lists only in-frame clones, some missing. The sample has about 320,000 clones, less than 15% seen once. This record belongs to a study of beta chain features in type 1 diabetes. Overall study results and limits: A potential influence of HLA type upon TCRB rearrangement remained unresolved herein. Insertion counts at VDJ junctions were lower in type 1 diabetes patients, who also showed more deletions there.

Per the germline V gene, CDR1 is LGHNA and CDR2 is YNFKEQ. The CDR3 is 15 amino acids. The V segment lost 4 bases and the J segment 5 bases; nucleotides outside the gene matches: 5. This TCR was recovered from a man younger than 45 in good health. The source material was central memory CD4+ T cells from blood. The chain is built from TRBV4-2 and TRBJ2-3, with 11 bases identical to TRBD1. CDR3 loop: CASSRPGQGEDTQYF. In DNA, the CDR3 is TGTGCCAGCAGCCGCCCGGGACAGGGGGAAGATACGCAGTATTTT.